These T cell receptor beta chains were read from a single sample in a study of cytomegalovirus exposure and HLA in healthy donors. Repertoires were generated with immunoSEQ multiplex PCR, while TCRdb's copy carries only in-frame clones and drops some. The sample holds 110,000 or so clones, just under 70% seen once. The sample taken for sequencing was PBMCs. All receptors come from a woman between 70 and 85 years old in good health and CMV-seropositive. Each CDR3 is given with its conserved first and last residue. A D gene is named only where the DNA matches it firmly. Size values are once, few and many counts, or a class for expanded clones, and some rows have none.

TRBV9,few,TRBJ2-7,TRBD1,CASSAGGSYSYEQYF,TGTGCCAGCAGCGCAGGGGGCAGCTATTCCTACGAGCAGTACTTC
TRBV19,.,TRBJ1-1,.,CASSMVGPPGTEAFF,TGTGCCAGTAGTATGGTAGGACCCCCGGGAACTGAAGCTTTCTTT
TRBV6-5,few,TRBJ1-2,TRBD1,CASSYSRGRANGYTF,TGTGCCAGCAGTTACAGCAGGGGGAGAGCGAATGGCTACACCTTC
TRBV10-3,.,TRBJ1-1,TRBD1,CAISDPDRGRNTEAFF,TGTGCCATCAGTGACCCGGACAGGGGGCGAAACACTGAAGCTTTCTTT
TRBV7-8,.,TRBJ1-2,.,CASSISTGNYGYTF,TGTGCCAGCAGCATTAGTACGGGGAACTATGGCTACACCTTC
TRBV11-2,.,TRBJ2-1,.,CASSTVAGSSYNEQFF,TGTGCCAGCAGCACCGTGGCGGGGAGCTCCTACAATGAGCAGTTCTTC
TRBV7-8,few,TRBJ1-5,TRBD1,CASSVISGTGTRGGNQPQHF,TGTGCCAGCAGCGTAATCTCCGGGACAGGGACGCGAGGGGGCAATCAGCCCCAGCATTTT
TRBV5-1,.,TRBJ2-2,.,CASLGRNTGELFF,TGCGCCAGCCTTGGGAGGAACACCGGGGAGCTGTTTTTT
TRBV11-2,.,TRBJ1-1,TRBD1,CASSADRYLGAFF,TGTGCCAGCAGCGCGGACAGGTACCTGGGAGCTTTCTTT
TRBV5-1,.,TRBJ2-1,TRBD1,CASSDGTEVYNEQFF,TGCGCCAGCAGTGACGGGACAGAAGTTTACAATGAGCAGTTCTTC
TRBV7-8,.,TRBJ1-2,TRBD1,CASSLTGTDIGYTF,TGTGCCAGCAGCCTTACCGGGACAGACATTGGCTACACCTTC
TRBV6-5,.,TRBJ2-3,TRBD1,CASTRQGTDTQYF,TGTGCCAGCACCAGACAGGGGACAGATACGCAGTATTTT
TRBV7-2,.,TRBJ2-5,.,CASSLDRPGTQYF,TGTGCCAGCAGCTTAGACCGCCCGGGGACCCAGTACTTC
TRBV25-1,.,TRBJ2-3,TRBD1,CASSRTGATDTQYF,TGTGCCAGCAGCAGGACAGGGGCCACAGATACGCAGTATTTT
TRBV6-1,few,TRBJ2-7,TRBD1,CASSEARGQGFHEQYF,TGTGCCAGCAGTGAAGCGAGGGGACAGGGTTTCCACGAGCAGTACTTC
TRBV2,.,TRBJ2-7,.,CASTQTGVVAYEQYF,TGTGCCAGCACTCAGACCGGGGTTGTTGCCTACGAGCAGTACTTC
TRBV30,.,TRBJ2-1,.,CAWRFSGAYNEQFF,TGTGCCTGGAGATTTAGCGGAGCCTACAATGAGCAGTTCTTC
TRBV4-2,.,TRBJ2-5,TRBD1,CASSQGQGETQYF,TGTGCCAGCAGCCAAGGACAGGGAGAGACCCAGTACTTC
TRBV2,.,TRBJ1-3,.,CASRTGTPLRDTIYF,TGTGCCAGCAGAACCGGGACACCCCTGAGGGACACCATATATTTT
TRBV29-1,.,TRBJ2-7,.,CSAGDQGLEREQYF,TGCAGCGCGGGCGATCAGGGGTTAGAGCGCGAGCAGTACTTC
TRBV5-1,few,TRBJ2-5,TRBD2,CASSYGGGEETQYF,TGCGCCAGCAGTTACGGTGGGGGGGAAGAGACCCAGTACTTC
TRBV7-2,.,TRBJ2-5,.,CASSLGLGGVETQYF,TGTGCCAGCAGCTTAGGGCTAGGGGGGGTGGAGACCCAGTACTTC
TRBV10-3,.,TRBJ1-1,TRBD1,CAISDYTGGGTEAFF,TGTGCCATCAGTGACTACACAGGGGGCGGGACTGAAGCTTTCTTT
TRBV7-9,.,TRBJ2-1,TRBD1,CASSAYYGQGNEQFF,TGTGCCAGCAGCGCGTACTATGGACAGGGGAATGAGCAGTTCTTC
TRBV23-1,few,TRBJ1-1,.,CASSHIRGARNTEAFF,TGCGCCAGCAGTCACATAAGGGGCGCCCGGAACACTGAAGCTTTCTTT
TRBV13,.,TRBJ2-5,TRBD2,CASSLEVAGIVETQYF,TGTGCCAGCAGCTTAGAGGTAGCGGGGATAGTAGAGACCCAGTACTTC
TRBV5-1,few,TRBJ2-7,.,CASSLDGDYEQYF,TGCGCCAGCAGCTTGGACGGTGACTACGAGCAGTACTTC
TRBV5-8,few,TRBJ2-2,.,CASSLSRPTGELFF,TGTGCCAGCAGCTTGTCCAGGCCCACCGGGGAGCTGTTTTTT
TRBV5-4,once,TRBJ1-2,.,CASSLEAGYGYTF,TGTGCCAGCAGCTTGGAGGCGGGCTATGGCTACACCTTC
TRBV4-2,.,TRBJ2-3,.,CASSQPSGGATDTQYF,TGTGCCAGCAGTCAACCGAGTGGGGGGGCGACAGATACGCAGTATTTT
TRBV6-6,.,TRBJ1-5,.,CASSYSRAQPQHF,TGTGCCAGCAGTTACTCGAGAGCTCAGCCCCAGCATTTT
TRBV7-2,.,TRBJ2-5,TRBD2,CASSYGTSGKETQYF,TGTGCCAGCAGCTATGGGACTAGCGGGAAAGAGACCCAGTACTTC
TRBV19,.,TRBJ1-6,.,CASSQNQGVSPLHF,TGTGCCAGTAGCCAGAACCAAGGGGTTTCACCCCTCCACTTT
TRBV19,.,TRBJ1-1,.,CASSITGLNTEAFF,TGTGCCAGTAGTATTACAGGACTGAACACTGAAGCTTTCTTT
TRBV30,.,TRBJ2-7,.,CAWNGGLSSYEQYF,TGTGCCTGGAACGGCGGATTGAGCTCCTACGAGCAGTACTTC
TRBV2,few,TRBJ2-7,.,CASSESGYEQYF,TGTGCCAGCAGTGAATCCGGCTACGAGCAGTACTTC
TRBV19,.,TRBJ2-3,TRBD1,CASRASRPRTGHGTDTQYF,TGTGCCAGTAGAGCCTCTCGTCCACGGACAGGGCATGGCACAGATACGCAGTATTTT
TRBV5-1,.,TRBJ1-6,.,CASSLSRGNSPLHF,TGCGCCAGCAGCTTGTCCAGGGGTAATTCACCCCTCCACTTT
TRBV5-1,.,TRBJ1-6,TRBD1,CASGQGNSGSPLHF,TGCGCCAGCGGACAGGGGAATTCAGGGTCACCCCTCCACTTT
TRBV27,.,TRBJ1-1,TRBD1,CASSYDRVTTEAFF,TGTGCCAGCAGTTATGACAGGGTGACCACTGAAGCTTTCTTT
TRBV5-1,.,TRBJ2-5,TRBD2,CASSLSGEETQYF,TGCGCCAGCAGCTTGAGCGGGGAAGAGACCCAGTACTTC
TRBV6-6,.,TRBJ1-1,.,CASISDTEAFF,TGTGCCAGCATCTCGGACACTGAAGCTTTCTTT
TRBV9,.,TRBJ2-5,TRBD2,CASSSVAGGETQYF,TGTGCCAGCAGTTCAGTAGCGGGGGGAGAGACCCAGTACTTC
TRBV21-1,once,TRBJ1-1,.,CASSKGETGNTEAFF,TGTGCCAGCAGCAAAGGGGAGACAGGGAACACTGAAGCTTTCTTT
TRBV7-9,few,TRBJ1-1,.,CASSLDRSLPEAFF,TGTGCCAGCAGCTTAGACAGGTCTCTTCCGGAAGCTTTCTTT
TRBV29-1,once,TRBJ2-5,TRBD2,CSVDVPPGLAGESQETQYF,TGCAGCGTGGACGTTCCTCCGGGACTAGCGGGGGAATCCCAAGAGACCCAGTACTTC
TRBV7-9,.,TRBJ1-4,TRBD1,CASSFGPGQGQEKLFF,TGTGCCAGCAGCTTCGGCCCCGGACAGGGTCAGGAAAAACTGTTTTTT
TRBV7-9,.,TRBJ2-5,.,CASSLAGTQGLETQYF,TGTGCCAGCAGCTTAGCGGGGACACAGGGTCTGGAGACCCAGTACTTC
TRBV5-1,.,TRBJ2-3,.,CASSSITWRPDTDTQYF,TGCGCCAGCAGCTCAATAACATGGAGACCCGACACAGATACGCAGTATTTT
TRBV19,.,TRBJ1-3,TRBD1,CASRSGTGSGNTIYF,TGTGCCAGTAGGTCCGGGACAGGGTCTGGAAACACCATATATTTT
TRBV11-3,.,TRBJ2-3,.,CASSLDHSSTDTQYF,TGTGCCAGCAGCTTAGATCACAGTAGCACAGATACGCAGTATTTT
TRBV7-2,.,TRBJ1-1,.,CASSPWGGTTEAFF,TGTGCCAGCAGCCCCTGGGGAGGGACCACTGAAGCTTTCTTT
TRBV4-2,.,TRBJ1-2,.,CASSQDYREGYTF,TGTGCCAGCAGCCAAGATTACAGGGAAGGCTACACCTTC
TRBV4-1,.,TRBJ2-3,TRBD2,CASSQLKQAGASTDTQYF,TGCGCCAGCAGCCAACTGAAACAAGCGGGGGCTAGCACAGATACGCAGTATTTT